Shown below are 10 T cell receptor beta chains from a single sample sequenced in a study of control samples from healthy donors and cancer patients. Method: immunoSEQ multiplex PCR; TCRdb's copy keeps in-frame clones and lacks some. Here the sample spans under 450,000 clones, around 90% being singletons. Sequencing input: PBMCs. The receptors originated from a man in his forties with head and neck cancer.

V usage is TRBV5-6 and J usage is TRBJ2-5; maybe TRBD1 (5 bases). The CDR3 runs to 15 residues. The germline V and J ends were trimmed by 0 bases and 6 bases, with 15 bases remaining between them. Germline V gives CDR1 SGHDT, CDR2 YYEEEE. The CDR3 coding sequence is TGTGCCAGCAGCTTGGGCGCAGGGTCAGGGAAGACCCAGTACTTC. Translated: CASSLGAGSGKTQYF.

This clone is a singleton in its sample. The gene calls are TRBV6-5 and TRBJ2-7, with 8 bases aligning to TRBD2. Germline CDR1 reads MNHEY; CDR2 reads SVGAGI. V shed 6 bases and J 1 base; nucleotides not matched to a gene: 8. This CDR3 is built from 15 residues. The CDR3 nucleotides read TGTGCCAGCAGCCCCGTCCTAGCGGGTTCCTACGAGCAGTACTTC. Translation: CASSPVLAGSYEQYF.

J is TRBJ1-5 and V is TRBV11-2, with D possibly being TRBD1 (5 bases). Germline CDR1 SGHAT, CDR2 FQNNGV. Trimming stripped 2 bases from V and 5 bases from J, with 10 bases between. The CDR3 spans 14 residues. The CDR3 bases are TGTGCCAGCAGCTTAAGCAGGGACGATCAGCCCCAGCATTTT. This encodes CASSLSRDDQPQHF.

The rearrangement uses TRBV7-9 and TRBJ1-1, with a tentative D call TRBD1 (6 bases). Trimming removed 7 bases at V and 7 bases at J, with 13 bases between. CDR1 SEHNR and CDR2 FQNEAQ come from the germline V gene (reference sequence). The CDR3 contains 12 residues. CDR3 DNA: TGTGCCAGCACCGATGGGGACAATGAAGCTTTCTTT. Translating gives CASTDGDNEAFF.

The chain is built from TRBV27 and TRBJ1-1; D call uncertain. CDR1 and CDR2 (germline): MNHEY, SMNVEV (reference sequence). V was pared by 8 bases and J by 1 base, with 11 bases between. The CDR3 has 13 residues. In DNA, the CDR3 is TGTGCCAGCCATTATAGGGAGAACACTGAAGCTTTCTTT. Translation: CASHYRENTEAFF.

Only one count was recorded for this clone. The chain links TRBV12-3 or TRBV12-4 to TRBJ2-7; D is undetermined. The CDR3 has 12 amino acids. V gave up 0 bases and J gave up 2 bases, with 2 bases separating them. DNA of the CDR3: TGTGCCAGCAGTTTAGCGCCCTACGAGCAGTACTTC. The encoded protein is CASSLAPYEQYF.

The chain carries TRBV10-2 and TRBJ2-1; D is unresolved. Germline loops: CDR1 WSHSY, CDR2 SAAADI. Trimming left V 7 bases short and J 5 bases short, with 12 bases between. The CDR3 contains 13 residues. CDR3 in amino acids: CASTPERNNEQFF. The CDR3 region has the DNA TGCGCCAGCACGCCGGAGAGGAACAATGAGCAGTTCTTC.

V gene TRBV4-3 combines with J gene TRBJ2-2, with 7 positions matching TRBD1. This CDR3 comprises 17 residues. Unmatched junction bases numbered 10, after V lost 3 bases and J lost 3 bases. CDR1 is LGHNA and CDR2 is YSLEER in the germline V gene. CDR3 in amino acids: CASSQVTGTEHTGELFF. CDR3 in DNA: TGCGCCAGCAGCCAGGTCACCGGGACAGAGCACACCGGGGAGCTGTTTTTT.

The rearrangement uses TRBV30 and TRBJ1-2; 7 positions match TRBD1. The CDR3 has 18 amino acids. CDR1 is GTSNPN and CDR2 is SVGIG in the germline V gene (reference sequence). V lost 8 bases to trimming and J lost 4 bases; unmatched junction nucleotides: 25. CDR3 sequence (DNA): TGTGCCCGGCGGTCAAAGACAGGGAAGGTTGGTAACGTCTATGGCTACACCTTC. Amino acid sequence: CARRSKTGKVGNVYGYTF.

The chain is built from TRBV5-8 and TRBJ1-5; possibly TRBD1 for D (5 bases). The V end lost 5 bases, the J end lost 0 bases, and 18 bases lay between the germline ends. There are 17 residues in the CDR3. Germline V gene sequence: CDR1 SGHTS, CDR2 YDEGEE. As DNA, the CDR3 is TGTGCCAGCAGATACCTTGACAGAAGCTATAGCAATCAGCCCCAGCATTTT. It is translated as CASRYLDRSYSNQPQHF.